The clone carrying this T cell receptor beta chain came up a few times. The target antigen is unknown. PCR was performed a second time for about 7 to 12 cycles using a sample-barcoded 5' primer and a J-beta primer mix. All cDNA molecules were each tagged by a template-switch adaptor with 12 random nucleotides. TCRdb processed the 5' RACE reads anew with MiXCR; each CDR3 protein has one entry. Of 1,800,000 or so distinct CDR3 sequences listed, about 39% are singletons. This record comes from a study of blood T cells in healthy people across ages. Across the whole study: Template-switching capture recovered about one barcoded beta molecule per two T cells.

The CDR3 covers 21 residues. Trimming cost V 1 base and J 0 bases, with 22 bases left between them. In germline, CDR1 is SNHLY, CDR2 FYNNEI. Study-wide results and limits: The study found TCR beta diversity correlated strongly with naive T cell percentage.

The sequenced sample was blood. The genes are TRBV2 and TRBJ2-6; the D gene is possibly TRBD1 (5 bases). The TCR sequence derives from a human donor in good health. In nucleotides, the CDR3 is TGTGCCAGCAGTGAAGTGAAAGGGGCTCTAACCTCAAGCTCTGGGGCCAACGTCCTGACTTTC. This sequence encodes CASSEVKGALTSSSGANVLTF.